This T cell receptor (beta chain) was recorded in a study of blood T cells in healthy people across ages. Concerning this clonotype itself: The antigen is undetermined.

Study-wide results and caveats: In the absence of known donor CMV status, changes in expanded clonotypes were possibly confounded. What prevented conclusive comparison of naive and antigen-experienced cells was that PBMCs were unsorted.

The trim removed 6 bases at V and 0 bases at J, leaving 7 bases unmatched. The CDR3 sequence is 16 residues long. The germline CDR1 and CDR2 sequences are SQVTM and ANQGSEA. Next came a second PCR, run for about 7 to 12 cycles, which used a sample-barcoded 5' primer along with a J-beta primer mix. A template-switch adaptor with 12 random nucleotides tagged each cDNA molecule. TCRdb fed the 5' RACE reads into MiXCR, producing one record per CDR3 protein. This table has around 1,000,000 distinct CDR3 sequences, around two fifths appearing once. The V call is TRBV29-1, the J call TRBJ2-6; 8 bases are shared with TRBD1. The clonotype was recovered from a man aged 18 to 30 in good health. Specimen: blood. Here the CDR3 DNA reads TGCAGCGTCCGGGACAGGACTGGCTCTGGGGCCAACGTCCTGACTTTC. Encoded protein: CSVRDRTGSGANVLTF.